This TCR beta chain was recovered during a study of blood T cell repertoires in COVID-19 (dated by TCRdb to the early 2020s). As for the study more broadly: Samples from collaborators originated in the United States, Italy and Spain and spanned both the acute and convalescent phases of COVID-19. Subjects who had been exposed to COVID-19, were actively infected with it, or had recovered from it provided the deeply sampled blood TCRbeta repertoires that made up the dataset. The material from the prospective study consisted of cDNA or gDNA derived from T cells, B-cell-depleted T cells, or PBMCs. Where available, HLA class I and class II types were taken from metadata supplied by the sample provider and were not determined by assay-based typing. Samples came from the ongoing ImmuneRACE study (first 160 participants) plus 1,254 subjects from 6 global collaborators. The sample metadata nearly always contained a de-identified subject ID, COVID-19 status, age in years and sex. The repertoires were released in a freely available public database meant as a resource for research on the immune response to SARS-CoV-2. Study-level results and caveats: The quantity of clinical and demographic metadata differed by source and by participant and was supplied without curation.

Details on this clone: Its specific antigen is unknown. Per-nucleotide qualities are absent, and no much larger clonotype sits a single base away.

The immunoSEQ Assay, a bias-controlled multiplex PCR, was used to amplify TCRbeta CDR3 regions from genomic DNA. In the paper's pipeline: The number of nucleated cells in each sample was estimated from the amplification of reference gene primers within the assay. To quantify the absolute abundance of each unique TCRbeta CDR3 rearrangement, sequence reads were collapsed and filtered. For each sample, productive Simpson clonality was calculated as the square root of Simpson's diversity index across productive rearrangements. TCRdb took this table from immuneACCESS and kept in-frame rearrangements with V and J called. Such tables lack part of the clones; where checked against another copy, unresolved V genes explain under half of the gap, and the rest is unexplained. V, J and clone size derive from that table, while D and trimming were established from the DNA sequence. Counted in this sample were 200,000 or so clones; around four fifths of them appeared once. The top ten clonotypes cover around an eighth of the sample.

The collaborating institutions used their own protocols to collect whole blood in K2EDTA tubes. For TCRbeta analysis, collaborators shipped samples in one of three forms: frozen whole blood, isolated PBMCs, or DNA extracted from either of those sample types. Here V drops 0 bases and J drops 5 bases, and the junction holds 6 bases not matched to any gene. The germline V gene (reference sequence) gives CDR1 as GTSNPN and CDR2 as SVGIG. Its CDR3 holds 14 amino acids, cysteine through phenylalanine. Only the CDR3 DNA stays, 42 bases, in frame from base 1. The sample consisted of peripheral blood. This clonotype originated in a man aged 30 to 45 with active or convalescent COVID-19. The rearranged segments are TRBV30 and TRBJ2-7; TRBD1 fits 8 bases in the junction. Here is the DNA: TGTGCCTGGAGTGTACGTCTGACAGGGGACGAGCAGTACTTC. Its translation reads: CAWSVRLTGDEQYF.